What follows are 31 T cell receptor beta chains derived from one specimen sequenced in a study of OX40 agonist ivuxolimab in advanced cancers. The assay was immunoSEQ multiplex PCR, and TCRdb's table has in-frame clones only and misses some. This sample has 62,000 or so clones, with 84% found just once. Here the sequenced sample was CD4+ or CD8+ T cells sorted from blood, taken in a trial of the OX40 agonist ivuxolimab. These receptors all come from an adult with an advanced solid tumor such as melanoma, head and neck, liver or kidney cancer.

The J gene is TRBJ2-6, the V gene TRBV5-6; D remains ambiguous. CDR3 length equals 13 residues. Germline V gene lookup returns CDR1 SGHDT and CDR2 YYEEEE. Between the trimmed V and J ends, which lost 9 bases and 0 bases, there was a span of 7 bases. The CDR3 DNA sequence: TGTGCCATGGCGGACTCTGGGGCCAACGTCCTGACTTTC. Its protein product is CAMADSGANVLTF.

The V and J genes are TRBV5-6 and TRBJ2-7; D possibly uses TRBD1 or TRBD2 (5 bases each). Trimming shortened V by 5 bases and J by 3 bases, and 12 bases separated the two germline ends. Germline CDR1 SGHDT, CDR2 YYEEEE. This CDR3 has 13 amino acids. The CDR3: CASRRGQGYEQYF. CDR3 bases: TGTGCCAGCAGACGCGGGCAGGGCTACGAGCAGTACTTC.

This chain connects TRBV11-1 to TRBJ2-3, with no clear D. Per the germline V gene, CDR1 is SGHAT and CDR2 is FQDESV (reference sequence). The CDR3 has 19 amino acids. V was trimmed by 1 base and J by 0 bases, leaving 20 bases between them. The CDR3 spells CASSLVGFGYAPSTDTQYF. The CDR3 region has the DNA TGTGCCAGCAGCTTAGTTGGCTTCGGGTACGCCCCTAGCACAGATACGCAGTATTTT.

The genes are TRBV7-6 and TRBJ1-4; 7 bases agree with TRBD1. Germline assignment: CDR1 SGHVS and CDR2 FNYEAQ. This CDR3 contains 15 residues. Trimming removed 5 bases from V and 8 bases from J; junction bases left unmatched: 11. The CDR3 spells CASSPRQGLREKLFF. The CDR3 DNA reads TGTGCCAGCAGCCCGCGACAGGGTTTAAGGGAAAAACTGTTTTTT.

This clone has only one observation. V and J are TRBV7-9 and TRBJ2-3; D unclear. The CDR3 length is 14 residues. Germline V CDR1 and CDR2: SEHNR, FQNEAQ (reference sequence). The V and J ends lost 3 bases and 6 bases respectively, with 13 bases between them. The CDR3 DNA is TGTGCCAGCAGCTTTCCCGTCCTGACGGATACGCAGTATTTT. Translation: CASSFPVLTDTQYF.

Here the CDR3 DNA reads TGTGCCAGCAAGGACGGATTTAGCACAGATACGCAGTATTTT. Residues: CASKDGFSTDTQYF. This chain connects TRBV2 to TRBJ2-3; D gene ambiguous. The germline V gene encodes CDR1 SNHLY and CDR2 FYNNEI. V lost 7 bases and J lost 0, with 11 bases in between. The CDR3 is made up of 14 amino acids.

The rearrangement uses TRBV9 and TRBJ2-5; 12 bases are shared with TRBD2. The CDR3 spans 16 residues. Germline CDR1 reads SGDLS; CDR2 reads YYNGEE. Trimming cost V 3 bases and J 5 bases; bases outside gene matches: 8. The CDR3 region is CASSALGLAGSETQYF. The DNA of the CDR3 is TGTGCCAGCAGCGCCCTAGGACTAGCGGGGAGTGAGACCCAGTACTTC.

This chain connects TRBV10-3 to TRBJ2-5, with 9 positions matching TRBD1. Gene TRBJ2-7 matches the end of the DNA better, so the J call may be wrong. The CDR3 consists of 15 residues. CDR1 is ENHRY, CDR2 SYGVKD, per germline. CDR3 nucleotides: TGTGCCATCAGTGAGTGGGGACAGGGCGAGTCCGAGCAGTACTTC. The encoded protein is CAISEWGQGESEQYF.

In this sample, this clone turned up once. The chain carries TRBV5-1 and TRBJ2-2; D tentatively fits TRBD1 or TRBD2 (5 bases each). Germline V lookup: CDR1 SGHRS, CDR2 YFSETQ. The ends were cut back, 4 bases at V and 1 base at J, with 11 bases in the middle. This CDR3 comprises 15 residues. The chain's CDR3 is CASSRGDLNTGELFF. The CDR3 region has the DNA TGCGCCAGCAGCCGAGGGGACCTGAACACCGGGGAGCTGTTTTTT. Full variable domain (remainder filled in from reference TRBV5-1 and TRBJ2-2): KAGVTQTPRYLIKTRGQQVTLSCSPISGHRSVSWYQQTPGQGLQFLFEYFSETQRNKGNFPGRFSGRQFSNSRSEMNVSTLELGDSALYLCASSRGDLNTGELFFGEGSRLTVL.

Only one count was recorded for this clone. The V and J genes are TRBV15 and TRBJ2-1, with a possible D match to TRBD2 (5 bases). The CDR3 is made up of 12 amino acids. Germline V gene sequence: CDR1 LNHNV, CDR2 YYDKDF (reference sequence). Trimming took off 5 bases at V and 7 bases at J, with 9 bases between the two ends. The CDR3 DNA reads TGTGCCACCAGCGGAGGACCGAATGAGCAGTTCTTC. Residues: CATSGGPNEQFF. Together with reference TRBV15 and TRBJ2-1, the CDR3 gives the full variable domain: DAMVIQNPRYQVTQFGKPVTLSCSQTLNHNVMYWYQQKSSQAPKLLFHYYDKDFNNEADTPDNFQSRRPNTSFCFLDIRSPGLGDTAMYLCATSGGPNEQFFGPGTRLTVL.

The chain joins TRBV7-9 to TRBJ1-2, with D hard to call. Germline V gene sequence: CDR1 SEHNR, CDR2 FQNEAQ (reference sequence). The CDR3 is 14 residues long. The V end lost 5 bases, the J end lost 4 bases, and 14 bases lay between the germline ends. The CDR3 DNA reads as TGTGCCAGCAGCCCTGACGCTAACCCCTATGGCTACACCTTC. It yields the protein CASSPDANPYGYTF.

The rearrangement joins TRBV11-2 to TRBJ1-1; perhaps TRBD1 as D (5 bases). V was trimmed by 8 bases and J by 12 bases, leaving 25 bases between them. Per the germline V gene, CDR1 is SGHAT and CDR2 is FQNNGV. The CDR3 totals 14 residues. This CDR3 reads CASGPSSRQGETFF. As DNA, the CDR3 is TGTGCCAGCGGCCCCTCCTCGCGCCAGGGAGAGACTTTCTTT.

The rearrangement links TRBV7-3 to TRBJ1-1, with D maybe TRBD1 (5 bases). The ends were cut back, 5 bases at V and 3 bases at J, with 10 bases in the middle. The germline CDR1 and CDR2 sequences are SGHTA and FQGTGA. The CDR3 covers 13 residues. The DNA of the CDR3 is TGTGCCAGCAGCCGCAGGGCGGACACTGAAGCTTTCTTT. Protein: CASSRRADTEAFF.

This clone was detected a few times. This rearrangement joins TRBV6-6 to TRBJ2-2; 9 nucleotides align to TRBD1. From germline, CDR1 is MNHNY and CDR2 SVGAGI (reference sequence). Germline trimming cut 4 bases from V and 6 bases from J; bases unmatched to any gene: 6. The CDR3 is 15 residues long. The CDR3 loop reads CASSFRDRAAGELFF. The CDR3 DNA sequence: TGTGCCAGCAGTTTCCGGGACAGGGCGGCCGGGGAGCTGTTTTTT.

This chain links TRBV28 with TRBJ2-2; D may be TRBD1 (5 bases). The CDR3 is 14 amino acids. V lost 7 bases to trimming and J lost 4 bases, with 13 bases between them. CDR1 and CDR2 (germline): MDHEN, SYDVKM. The DNA for the CDR3 is TGTGCCAGCACCGCGAGACAGACCACCGGGGAGCTGTTTTTT. It codes for CASTARQTTGELFF.

The chain recombines TRBV10-3 with TRBJ2-5; D perhaps matches TRBD1 (7 bases). The J call may be mistaken, given a closer DNA end match to TRBJ2-7. The CDR3 runs 14 residues. Germline V gene sequence: CDR1 ENHRY, CDR2 SYGVKD. The CDR3 nucleotides are TGTGCCATCAGTGAGGCGGGACAGTACTACGAGCAGTACTTC. This translates into CAISEAGQYYEQYF.

This clone occurred once. This chain links TRBV19 with TRBJ2-3; 11 nucleotides match TRBD2. This CDR3 is 16 amino acids long. Per germline, CDR1 LNHDA and CDR2 SQIVND (reference sequence). Losses at the gene ends were 4 bases for V and 1 base for J; bases not matched to a gene: 4. The DNA for the CDR3 is TGTGCCAGTAGTACCATAGCGGGGGGGGGCACAGATACGCAGTATTTT. It is translated as CASSTIAGGGTDTQYF.

J is TRBJ2-1 and V is TRBV28; D is perhaps TRBD1 (6 bases). V was pared by 5 bases and J by 4 bases, with 12 bases between. This CDR3 has 14 amino acids. The V gene's germline CDR1 is MDHEN and CDR2 SYDVKM. CDR3 loop: CASSLTGIYNEQFF. CDR3 DNA: TGTGCCAGCAGTCTGACAGGTATTTACAATGAGCAGTTCTTC.

The chain is built from TRBV5-1 and TRBJ1-1; D unresolved. There are 14 residues in the CDR3. Per germline, CDR1 SGHRS and CDR2 YFSETQ. Trimming took 5 bases from V and 2 from J, leaving 13 bases between them. CDR3 sequence (DNA): TGCGCCAGCAGGACGATAGGGAGAAACACTGAAGCTTTCTTT. Translation gives CASRTIGRNTEAFF. Full variable domain (remainder filled in from reference TRBV5-1 and TRBJ1-1): KAGVTQTPRYLIKTRGQQVTLSCSPISGHRSVSWYQQTPGQGLQFLFEYFSETQRNKGNFPGRFSGRQFSNSRSEMNVSTLELGDSALYLCASRTIGRNTEAFFGQGTRLTVV.

V usage is TRBV6-6 and J usage is TRBJ1-1; possible D gene TRBD1, 5 bases. Germline values: CDR1 MNHNY, CDR2 SVGAGI (reference sequence). CDR3 length equals 16 residues. Trimming left V 3 bases short and J 4 bases short, with 18 bases between. The chain's CDR3 is CASSYKRRGSGTEAFF. CDR3 coding DNA: TGTGCCAGCAGTTATAAGCGAAGGGGTTCAGGCACTGAAGCTTTCTTT.

This clone was picked up a small number of times. The V and J genes are TRBV19 and TRBJ1-2, with 11 bases identical to TRBD1. This CDR3 spans 14 amino acids. V dropped 9 bases and J dropped 5; count of bases not matched to a gene: 8. Germline CDR1 and CDR2: LNHDA and SQIVND (reference sequence). DNA for the CDR3: TGTGCCAGCTCTCGGACAGGGGGCCGGTATGGCTACACCTTC. Encoded protein: CASSRTGGRYGYTF.

This clone was detected only a few times. The gene calls are TRBV15 and TRBJ2-3; D may match TRBD1 or TRBD2 (5 bases each). From germline, CDR1 is LNHNV and CDR2 YYDKDF (reference sequence). There are 14 residues in the CDR3. V was trimmed by 3 bases and J by 6 bases, leaving 13 bases between them. The CDR3 nucleotides are TGTGCCACCAGCAGTCTGGGACCCAGGGATACGCAGTATTTT. It specifies CATSSLGPRDTQYF.

Only one count was recorded for this clone. CDR3 residues: CASSQNGYEQYF. As DNA, the CDR3 is TGTGCCAGCAGTCAGAACGGCTACGAGCAGTACTTC. This sequence joins TRBV2 and TRBJ2-5; no definite D call. TRBJ2-7 explains the end of the DNA better; the J call may be wrong. The CDR3 contains 12 residues. Germline-derived CDR1 and CDR2 are SNHLY and FYNNEI.

The chain recombines TRBV29-1 with TRBJ2-3; 8 nucleotides agree with TRBD1. Germline lookup yields CDR1 SQVTM and CDR2 ANQGSEA. J gave up 5 bases and V 3 bases, and 7 bases lay outside the gene matches. This CDR3 region has 14 residues. The DNA of the CDR3 is TGCAGCGTTGATTTGCAGGGGGCGGGAGATACGCAGTATTTT. This translates into CSVDLQGAGDTQYF.

The V and J genes are TRBV5-6 and TRBJ2-5; TRBD1 might be the D (6 bases). This CDR3 has 14 residues. V was trimmed by 4 bases and J by 6 bases, leaving 16 bases between them. CDR1 and CDR2 from the germline V gene are SGHDT and YYEEEE. The CDR3 loop reads CASSPNFRGQTQYF. The CDR3 region has the DNA TGTGCCAGCAGCCCTAATTTCAGGGGACAGACCCAGTACTTC.

The DNA for the CDR3 is TGTGCCAGCAGCTTCTTTGCAGGGAGCCCCTACGAGCAGTACTTC. This codes for CASSFFAGSPYEQYF. The chain carries TRBV5-6 and TRBJ2-7; either TRBD1 or TRBD2 may fit D (5 bases each). Germline V gene lookup returns CDR1 SGHDT and CDR2 YYEEEE. The CDR3 has 15 residues. Trimming removed 2 bases at V and 2 bases at J, with 14 bases between.

Only a few counts were recorded for this clone. This sequence joins TRBV7-9 and TRBJ1-2; D uncertain. Germline-derived CDR1 and CDR2 are SEHNR and FQNEAQ (reference sequence). The V end was cut by 10 bases, the J end by 1 base, with 10 bases between. The CDR3 extends over 12 amino acids. CDR3 nucleotide sequence: TGTGCCACCTACCTGATTAACTATGGCTACACCTTC. Residues: CATYLINYGYTF.

V is TRBV18 and J is TRBJ1-1; 10 bases map to TRBD1. With V trimmed by 0 bases and J by 4 bases, 5 bases remained unmatched. This CDR3 comprises 16 residues. CDR1 is KGHSH, CDR2 LQKENI, per germline. The CDR3 protein is CASSPPGQGTVTEAFF. The CDR3 bases are TGTGCCAGCTCACCACCGGGACAGGGGACGGTCACTGAAGCTTTCTTT.

This rearrangement joins TRBV7-6 to TRBJ2-1, with a weak D call TRBD2 (5 bases). Trimming stripped 3 bases from V and 3 bases from J, with 12 bases between. CDR1 and CDR2 from the germline V gene are SGHVS and FNYEAQ. The CDR3 is made up of 15 amino acids. The CDR3 DNA sequence: TGTGCCAGCAGCTTTGGGAGCAGACGCTACAATGAGCAGTTCTTC. It is translated as CASSFGSRRYNEQFF.

The V gene is TRBV4-3, the J gene TRBJ2-3; 14 bases match TRBD2. The CDR3 loop spans 19 amino acids. The germline gives CDR1 LGHNA, CDR2 YSLEER. The V and J ends lost 3 bases and 1 base, in that order; junction bases with no gene match: 9. The CDR3 is CASSHIRGTSGSGTDTQYF. The CDR3 DNA reads TGCGCCAGCAGCCACATCCGCGGGACTAGCGGGAGTGGCACAGATACGCAGTATTTT.

The CDR3, as DNA: TGTGCCAGCAGTTTCCGGGACAGGGCGGCCGAGCAGTTCTTC. It specifies CASSFRDRAAEQFF. The V gene is TRBV27, the J gene TRBJ2-1; 9 bases map to TRBD1. CDR3 length: 14 residues. V shed 3 bases and J 10 bases; nucleotides not matched to a gene: 7. Per the germline V gene, CDR1 is MNHEY and CDR2 is SMNVEV (reference sequence).